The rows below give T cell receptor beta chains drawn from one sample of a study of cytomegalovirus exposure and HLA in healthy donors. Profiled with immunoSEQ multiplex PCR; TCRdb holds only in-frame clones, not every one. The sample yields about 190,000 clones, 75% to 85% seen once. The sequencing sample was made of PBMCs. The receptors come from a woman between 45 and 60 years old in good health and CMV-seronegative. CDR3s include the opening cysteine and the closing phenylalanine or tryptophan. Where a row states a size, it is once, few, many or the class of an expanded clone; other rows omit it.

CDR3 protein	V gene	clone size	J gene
CASSPRLAVSRKETQYF	TRBV4-3	-	TRBJ2-5
CASSPGGGLGNQPQHF	TRBV7-9	-	TRBJ1-5
CSVSTGAGLGNTEAFF	TRBV29-1	-	TRBJ1-1
CASSLTAGGNTIYF	TRBV11-2	-	TRBJ1-3
CAISRAGLENQDTDTQYF	TRBV10-3	-	TRBJ2-3
CASRTYGQINTGELFF	TRBV2	-	TRBJ2-2
CASSPSGLYGYTF	TRBV7-9	-	TRBJ1-2
CSAWTGGGYTF	TRBV20-1	-	TRBJ1-2
CASSQDTATYEQYF	TRBV4-3	few	TRBJ2-7
CASTGQDSYNEQFF	TRBV6-1	-	TRBJ2-1
CASSPGQSNQPQHF	TRBV18	-	TRBJ1-5
CASSPISGLARYNEQFF	TRBV5-1	-	TRBJ2-1
CASSSVPSQRAEAFF	TRBV6-5	few	TRBJ1-1
CSVGGQLYQETQYF	TRBV29-1	-	TRBJ2-5
CASSIIPKGAYEQYF	TRBV19	once	-
CASSFRAGGPEGSDTQYF	TRBV11-2	-	TRBJ2-3
CASSLPGTGTDTQYF	TRBV5-1	-	TRBJ2-3
CASSFRAGANVLTF	TRBV7-2	-	TRBJ2-6
CASSPGSLLHYGYTF	TRBV9	-	TRBJ1-2
CASSSGQGSVLHEQYF	TRBV7-2	-	TRBJ2-7
CATRSQGKNSPLHF	TRBV15	-	TRBJ1-6
CASSIPANGYTF	TRBV6-6	few	TRBJ1-2
CASSSQGNEQFF	TRBV7-9	-	TRBJ2-1
CAWSPTGNYGYTF	TRBV30	-	TRBJ1-2
CASSPTGANEKLFF	TRBV7-6	-	TRBJ1-4
CASSLGGSEQYF	TRBV11-2	-	TRBJ2-7
CASSPLDREEQPQHF	TRBV28	once	TRBJ1-5
CASSHQGSSGANVLTF	TRBV7-9	-	TRBJ2-6
CASSFVPGQGQPQHF	TRBV5-5	-	TRBJ1-5
CASSTRGASGGYEQYF	TRBV7-2	-	TRBJ2-7
CASSPGTGAYQETQYF	TRBV11-2	-	TRBJ2-5
CASSLAGTGGGYTF	TRBV5-1	-	TRBJ1-2
CASSWSHEQFF	TRBV7-9	-	TRBJ2-1
CASSAGQHTEAFF	TRBV6-1	few	TRBJ1-1
CASRGTRTGKNEKLFF	TRBV6-6	few	TRBJ1-4
CASSQPARARGNAQFF	TRBV4-1	-	TRBJ2-1
CASSQGPGDRGLKETQYF	TRBV4-2	-	TRBJ2-5
CASSFGTGFNQPQHF	TRBV28	-	TRBJ1-5
CASSQEGLTEAFF	TRBV4-3	-	TRBJ1-1
CASSSPGQGVYGYTF	TRBV7-2	-	TRBJ1-2
CASSVGGAGANEKLFF	TRBV9	-	TRBJ1-4
CATRGVWRYF	TRBV11-2	-	TRBJ2-7
CASSLLENTEAFF	TRBV5-1	-	TRBJ1-1
CASSWTSGRAVEQFF	TRBV19	once	TRBJ2-1
CASTPTRGLFQDQPQHF	TRBV19	-	TRBJ1-5
CASEGNYEQYF	TRBV6-1	-	TRBJ2-7
CASSVGGTVEKLFF	TRBV19	-	TRBJ1-4
CASSGARSGAEAFF	TRBV2	-	TRBJ1-1
CASSIDRVLAGELFF	TRBV19	once	TRBJ2-2
CASRRVTEAFF	TRBV2	few	TRBJ1-1
CAWSVGGSTDTQYF	TRBV30	-	TRBJ2-3
CAWSKIDRLGYTF	TRBV30	-	TRBJ1-2
CASSRGRGTEAFF	TRBV5-6	-	TRBJ1-1